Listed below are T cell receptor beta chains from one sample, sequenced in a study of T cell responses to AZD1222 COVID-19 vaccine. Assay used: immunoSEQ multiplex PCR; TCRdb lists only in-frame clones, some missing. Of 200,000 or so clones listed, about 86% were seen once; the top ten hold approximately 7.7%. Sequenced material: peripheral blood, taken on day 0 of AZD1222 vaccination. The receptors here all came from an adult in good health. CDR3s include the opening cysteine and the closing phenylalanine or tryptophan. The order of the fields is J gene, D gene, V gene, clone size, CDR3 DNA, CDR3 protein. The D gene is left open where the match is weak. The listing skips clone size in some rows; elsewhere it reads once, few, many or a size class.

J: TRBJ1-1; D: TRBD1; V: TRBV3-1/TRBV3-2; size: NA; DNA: TGTGCCAGCAGCCGGGATACAGGGGTTGCCACTGAAGCTTTCTTT; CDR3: CASSRDTGVATEAFF
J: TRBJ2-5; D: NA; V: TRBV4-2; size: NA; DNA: TGTGCCAGCAGCCCCCTCCGTGGAGAGACCCAGTACTTC; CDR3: CASSPLRGETQYF
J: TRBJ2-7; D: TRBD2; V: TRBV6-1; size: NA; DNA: TGTGCCAGCAGTGAAGGACTAGCGGGGGGCTACTACGAGCAGTACTTC; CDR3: CASSEGLAGGYYEQYF
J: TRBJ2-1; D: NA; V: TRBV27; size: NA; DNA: TGTGCCAGCAGTTCAACCTCCTACAATGAGCAGTTCTTC; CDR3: CASSSTSYNEQFF
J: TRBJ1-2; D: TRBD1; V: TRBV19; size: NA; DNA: TGTGCCAGTAGGCGTATCCCGGGACAGGGGGACTATGGCTACACCTTC; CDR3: CASRRIPGQGDYGYTF
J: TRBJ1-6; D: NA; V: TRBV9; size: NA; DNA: TGTGCCAGCAGTAAAAGGAATAATTCACCCCTCCACTTT; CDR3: CASSKRNNSPLHF
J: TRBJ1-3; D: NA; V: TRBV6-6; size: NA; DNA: TGTGCCAGCAGTTACAGGGGAAGTACCGGAAACACCATATATTTT; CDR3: CASSYRGSTGNTIYF
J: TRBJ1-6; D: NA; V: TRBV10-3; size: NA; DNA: TGTGCCATCAGTGAGTCACCGGGGAATGGCTCACCCCTCCACTTT; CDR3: CAISESPGNGSPLHF
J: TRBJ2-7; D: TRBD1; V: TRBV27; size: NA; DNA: TGTGCCAGCAGTTTATCGACAGGGGGGTGGTACTACGAGCAGTACTTC; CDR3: CASSLSTGGWYYEQYF
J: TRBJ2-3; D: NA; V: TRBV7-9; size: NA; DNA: TGTGCCAGCAGCCTCCGGGACCCTAGCACAGATACGCAGTATTTT; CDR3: CASSLRDPSTDTQYF
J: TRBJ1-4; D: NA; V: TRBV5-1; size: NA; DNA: TGCGCCAGCAGGCCCGGGACAACAACTAATGAAAAACTGTTTTTT; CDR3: CASRPGTTTNEKLFF
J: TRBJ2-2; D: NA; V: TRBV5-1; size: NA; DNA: TGCGCCAGCAGCTTGGAAGAGCCCGAACACGGGGAGCTGTTTTTT; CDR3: CASSLEEPEHGELFF
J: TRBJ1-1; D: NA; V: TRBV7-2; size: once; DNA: TGTGCCAGCAGCTACCAAGCGGCCATGAACACTGAAGCTTTCTTT; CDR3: CASSYQAAMNTEAFF
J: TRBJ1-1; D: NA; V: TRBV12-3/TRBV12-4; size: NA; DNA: TGTGCCAGCAGTTTAATGGGGAACACTGAAGCTTTCTTT; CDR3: CASSLMGNTEAFF
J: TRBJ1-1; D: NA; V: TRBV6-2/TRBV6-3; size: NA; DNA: TGTGCCAGCAGTCCGATGGGGGGCGGCACTGAAGCTTTCTTT; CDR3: CASSPMGGGTEAFF
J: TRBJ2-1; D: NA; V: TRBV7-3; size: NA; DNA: TGTGCCAGCAGCTTATCGGGGGGCCAGCTCAATGAGCAGTTCTTC; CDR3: CASSLSGGQLNEQFF
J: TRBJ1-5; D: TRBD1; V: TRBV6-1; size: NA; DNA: TGTGCCAGCAGTGAAAGGGACAGATCTTATAGCAATCAGCCCCAGCATTTT; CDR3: CASSERDRSYSNQPQHF
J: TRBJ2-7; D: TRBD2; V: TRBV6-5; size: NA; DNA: TGTGCCAGCAGTTACGTTGCGGGAGATGTCAGCGAGCAGTACTTC; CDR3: CASSYVAGDVSEQYF
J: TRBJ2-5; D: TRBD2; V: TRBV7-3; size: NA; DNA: TGTGCCAGCAGCTTAAACCCCCCCGGCATCGGGGGGGAGACCCAGTACTTC; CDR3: CASSLNPPGIGGETQYF
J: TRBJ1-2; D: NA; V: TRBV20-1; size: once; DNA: TGCAGTGCTAGTCACCCGGCAGTCGGGACGTATAACTATGGCTACACCTTC; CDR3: CSASHPAVGTYNYGYTF
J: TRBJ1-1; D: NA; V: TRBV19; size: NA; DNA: TGTGCCAGTTCTGACAGGAACACTGAAGCTTTCTTT; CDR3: CASSDRNTEAFF
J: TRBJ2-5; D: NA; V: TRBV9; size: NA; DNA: TGTGCCAGCACCCTAGAAGAGACCCAGTACTTC; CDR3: CASTLEETQYF
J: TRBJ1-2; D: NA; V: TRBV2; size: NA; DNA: TGTGCCAGCAGTGCACAGAGTTATGGCTACACCTTC; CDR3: CASSAQSYGYTF
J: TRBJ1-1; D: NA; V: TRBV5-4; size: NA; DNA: TGTGCCAGCAGCTGGCCGGGACGCGGGACTGAAGCTTTCTTT; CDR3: CASSWPGRGTEAFF
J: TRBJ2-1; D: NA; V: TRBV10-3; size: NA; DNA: TGTGCCATCAGTGAGTCGGGTCCGGATGAGCAGTTCTTC; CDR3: CAISESGPDEQFF
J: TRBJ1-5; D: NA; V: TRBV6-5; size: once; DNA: TGTGCCAGCAGCGGACGGCAGCGCAATCAGCCCCAGCATTTT; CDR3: CASSGRQRNQPQHF
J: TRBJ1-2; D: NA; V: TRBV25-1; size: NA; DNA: TGTGCCAGCAGTGAACCTGGGGCTAACTATGGCTACACCTTC; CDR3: CASSEPGANYGYTF
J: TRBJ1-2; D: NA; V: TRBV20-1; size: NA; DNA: TGCAGTGCTCCTGATGGCTACACCTTC; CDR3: CSAPDGYTF
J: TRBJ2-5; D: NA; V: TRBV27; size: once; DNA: TGTGCCAGCAGTTTAATCCCAGGGTACCAAGAGACCCAGTACTTC; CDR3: CASSLIPGYQETQYF
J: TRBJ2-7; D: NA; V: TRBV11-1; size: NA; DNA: TGTGCCAGCAGCCTGGGACCCAGGACCTACGAGCAGTACTTC; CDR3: CASSLGPRTYEQYF
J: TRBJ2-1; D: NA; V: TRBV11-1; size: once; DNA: TGTGCCAGCAGCATGCACAGGGACAATGAGCAGTTCTTC; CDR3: CASSMHRDNEQFF
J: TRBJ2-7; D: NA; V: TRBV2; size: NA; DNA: TGTGCCTTTTTGGAGGCGGACACCTACGAGCAGTACTTC; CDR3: CAFLEADTYEQYF
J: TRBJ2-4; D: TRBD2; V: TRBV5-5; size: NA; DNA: TGTGCCAGCAGCTCAGTGACTAGCGCGGCCAAAAACATTCAGTACTTC; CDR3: CASSSVTSAAKNIQYF
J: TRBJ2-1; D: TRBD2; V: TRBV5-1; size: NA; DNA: TGCGCCAGCTCGACTAGCCCTCCTTACAATGAGCAGTTCTTC; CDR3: CASSTSPPYNEQFF
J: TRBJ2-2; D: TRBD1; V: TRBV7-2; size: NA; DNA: TGTGCCAGCAGCTTAGCAGGGGGCTTCGGGGAGCTGTTTTTT; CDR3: CASSLAGGFGELFF
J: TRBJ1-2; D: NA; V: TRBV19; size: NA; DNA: TGTGCCAGTAATGCGGGAGGAAGGACCTATGGCTACACCTTC; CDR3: CASNAGGRTYGYTF
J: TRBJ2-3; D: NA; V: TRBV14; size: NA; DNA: TGTGCCAGCAGCCAAGGGTTGATAGGAAAAGATACGCAGTATTTT; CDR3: CASSQGLIGKDTQYF
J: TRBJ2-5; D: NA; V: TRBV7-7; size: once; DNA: TGTGCCAGCAGCGGGGGGGGACATCCACAAGAGACCCAGTACTTC; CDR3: CASSGGGHPQETQYF
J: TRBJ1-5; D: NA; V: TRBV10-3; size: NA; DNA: TGTGCCATCTCTCCAAGACAGCCCCAGCATTTT; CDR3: CAISPRQPQHF
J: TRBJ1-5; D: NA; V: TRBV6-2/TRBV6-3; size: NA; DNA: TGTGCCAGCAGTTACTCGAATAGGGGGATCAATCAGCCCCAGCATTTT; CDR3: CASSYSNRGINQPQHF
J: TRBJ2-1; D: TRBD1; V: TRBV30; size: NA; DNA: TGTGCCTGGACGACAGGGAAGGAGTACAATGAGCAGTTCTTC; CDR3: CAWTTGKEYNEQFF
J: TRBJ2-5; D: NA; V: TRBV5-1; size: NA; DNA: TGCGCCAGCAGCTTCCTTGGGACACAAGAGACCCAGTACTTC; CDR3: CASSFLGTQETQYF
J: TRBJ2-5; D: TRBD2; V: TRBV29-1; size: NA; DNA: TGCAGCGTGAATCTAGCGGGGGCGATCCAAGAGACCCAGTACTTC; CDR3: CSVNLAGAIQETQYF
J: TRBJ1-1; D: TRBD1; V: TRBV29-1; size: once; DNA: TGCAGCGTTGAAGGGACAGGGGTCGCTGAAGCTTTCTTT; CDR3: CSVEGTGVAEAFF
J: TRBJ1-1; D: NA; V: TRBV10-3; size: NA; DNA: TGTGCCATCAGTGAGTCGATTGGCATCAACTCAAACGCTGAAGCTTTCTTT; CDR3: CAISESIGINSNAEAFF
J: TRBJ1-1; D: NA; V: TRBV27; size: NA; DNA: TGTGCCAGCATATCCACCCTCGCCCTCGGGGTGGACACTGAAGCTTTCTTT; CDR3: CASISTLALGVDTEAFF
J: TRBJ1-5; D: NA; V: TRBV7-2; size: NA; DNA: TGTGCCAGCAGCCCAGGGGGCAATCAGCCCCAGCATTTT; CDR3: CASSPGGNQPQHF